The 27 T cell receptor beta chains given below trace back to one sample, sequenced in a study of OX40 agonist ivuxolimab in advanced cancers. Data came from immunoSEQ multiplex PCR; TCRdb stores just in-frame clones and leaves some out. The sample lists 55,000 to 65,000 clones, around 83% seen once, with 2.5% to 3.5% in the top ten. Sequenced here: CD4+ or CD8+ T cells sorted from blood, sampled in a trial of the OX40 agonist ivuxolimab. These TCRs come from an adult with an advanced solid tumor such as melanoma, head and neck, liver or kidney cancer.

The chain is built from TRBV7-3 and TRBJ1-1; D is perhaps TRBD1 (6 bases). There are 16 residues in the CDR3. Germline V lookup: CDR1 SGHTA, CDR2 FQGTGA. V was clipped by 1 base and J by 4 bases, with 16 bases between them. The CDR3 spells CASSLMPLGGGTEAFF. The DNA of the CDR3 is TGTGCCAGCAGCTTAATGCCTCTCGGAGGGGGCACTGAAGCTTTCTTT.

The chain employs TRBV29-1 and TRBJ2-5, with TRBD2 matching 7 bases. The germline V gene encodes CDR1 SQVTM and CDR2 ANQGSEA. V trimming: 2 bases; J trimming: 11 bases; junction bases outside the gene matches: 11. This CDR3 has 13 amino acids. The CDR3 region is CSVELELGREQYF. CDR3 sequence (DNA): TGCAGCGTTGAATTGGAACTAGGGCGGGAGCAGTACTTC.

V is TRBV28 and J is TRBJ1-1, with D maybe TRBD1 (5 bases). The V end was cut by 3 bases, the J end by 10 bases, with 9 bases between. In germline, CDR1 is MDHEN, CDR2 SYDVKM. The CDR3 runs to 11 residues. CDR3 in DNA: TGTGCCAGCAGTTTGACAGCCGTAGCTTTCTTT. It is translated as CASSLTAVAFF.

The rearrangement joins TRBV30 to TRBJ1-1; 9 nucleotides align to TRBD1. V was clipped by 3 bases and J by 3 bases; unmatched bases: 8. CDR1 GTSNPN and CDR2 SVGIG come from the germline V gene (reference sequence). The CDR3 is 15 amino acids. The CDR3: CAWRARDRAYTEAFF. In DNA form, the CDR3 reads TGTGCCTGGAGAGCCCGGGACAGGGCTTACACTGAAGCTTTCTTT.

Only a few counts were recorded for this clone. This chain connects TRBV28 to TRBJ2-6; the D call may be TRBD1 or TRBD2 (7 bases each). CDR3 size: 16 residues. V lost 3 bases to trimming and J lost 2 bases, with 11 bases between them. In germline, CDR1 is MDHEN, CDR2 SYDVKM. The CDR3 coding sequence is TGTGCCAGCAGTTTCCAGGGGGGGCCTGGGGCCAACGTCCTGACTTTC. Protein product: CASSFQGGPGANVLTF. The variable domain in full, with the rest retrieved from reference TRBV28 and TRBJ2-6, is DVKVTQSSRYLVKRTGEKVFLECVQDMDHENMFWYRQDPGLGLRLIYFSYDVKMKEKGDIPEGYSVSREKKERFSLILESASTNQTSMYLCASSFQGGPGANVLTFGAGSRLTVL.

This rearrangement joins TRBV10-3 to TRBJ1-2; D may be TRBD1 (5 bases). Trimming cost V 0 bases and J 4 bases, with 6 bases left between them. In germline, CDR1 is ENHRY, CDR2 SYGVKD. The CDR3 runs 13 residues. Written as DNA, the CDR3 is TGTGCCATCAGTGAGTCGGGGGGCTATGGCTACACCTTC. Translating it yields CAISESGGYGYTF.

This rearrangement joins TRBV28 to TRBJ1-5; unclear D gene. The CDR3 extends over 16 amino acids. Germline V gives CDR1 MDHEN, CDR2 SYDVKM. V was cut by 8 bases and J by 0 bases, with 17 bases left in between. The CDR3 DNA reads TGTGCCAGCCGATGGTGGGGAACGGATAGCAATCAGCCCCAGCATTTT. This encodes CASRWWGTDSNQPQHF.

This chain connects TRBV5-6 to TRBJ1-2; D unresolved. Trimming pared 4 bases from V and 4 bases from J, leaving 5 bases between. Germline V gene sequence: CDR1 SGHDT, CDR2 YYEEEE. The CDR3 contains 11 residues. As DNA, the CDR3 is TGTGCCAGCAGCCTGTCCTATGGCTACACCTTC. Its protein is CASSLSYGYTF.

The V call is TRBV6-1, the J call TRBJ2-1, with TRBD2 identical over 7 bases. Germline CDR1 MNHNS, CDR2 SASEGT. Trimming cost V 4 bases and J 2 bases; bases outside gene matches: 5. CDR3 length: 15 amino acids. The CDR3 DNA sequence: TGTGCCAGCAGTGTTGGGGGAGGGACCTACAATGAGCAGTTCTTC. Translating it yields CASSVGGGTYNEQFF.

The chain is built from TRBV27 and TRBJ2-1, with D unresolved. Trimming cost V 5 bases and J 0 bases, with 11 bases left between them. From germline, CDR1 is MNHEY and CDR2 SMNVEV (reference sequence). The length of the CDR3 is 15 residues. The CDR3 region has the DNA TGTGCCAGCAGTCCGACTCTCGACTCCTACAATGAGCAGTTCTTC. It encodes CASSPTLDSYNEQFF.

V and J are TRBV7-9 and TRBJ1-1; D is uncertain. Trimming removed 6 bases from V and 0 bases from J, with 14 bases in between. The CDR3 is 15 amino acids. CDR1 is SEHNR and CDR2 is FQNEAQ in the germline V gene (reference sequence). DNA for the CDR3: TGTGCCAGCAGTTCCTTGGGGAGCATGAACACTGAAGCTTTCTTT. Amino acids: CASSSLGSMNTEAFF.

The rearrangement uses TRBV6-1 and TRBJ2-3, with 7 positions matching TRBD1. The V segment lost 1 base and the J segment 5 bases; nucleotides outside the gene matches: 9. The CDR3 sequence is 16 residues long. Germline CDR1 MNHNS, CDR2 SASEGT. The CDR3 is CASSEGPTGAGDTQYF. The CDR3 DNA follows: TGTGCCAGCAGTGAAGGGCCAACAGGGGCTGGAGATACGCAGTATTTT.

This rearrangement joins TRBV10-2 to TRBJ2-7, with D possibly being TRBD1 or TRBD2 (6 bases each). CDR1 is WSHSY, CDR2 SAAADI, per germline. V gave up 2 bases and J gave up 2 bases, with 19 bases separating them. The CDR3 is 17 amino acids. CDR3: CASSEGRGAGSPYEQYF. DNA of the CDR3: TGCGCCAGCAGTGAGGGCAGGGGCGCCGGGAGTCCCTACGAGCAGTACTTC.

For the CDR3, the DNA is TGTGCCAGCAGACCCCCGGGTCCTGGAAAGGACGAGCAGTACTTC. Its protein is CASRPPGPGKDEQYF. The chain combines TRBV28 with TRBJ2-7; D is uncertain. V lost 6 bases and J 5 bases, leaving 20 bases between the germline ends. This CDR3 is 15 amino acids long. Germline CDR1 and CDR2: MDHEN and SYDVKM.

V usage is TRBV4-3 and J usage is TRBJ2-5; D might be TRBD1 (6 bases). The ends were cut back, 4 bases at V and 1 base at J, with 19 bases in the middle. Germline V lookup: CDR1 LGHNA, CDR2 YSLEER. This CDR3 has 17 amino acids. CDR3 DNA sequence: TGCGCCAGCAGCCCTCGGCCTCCAGGGACACTCCAAGAGACCCAGTACTTC. Translation: CASSPRPPGTLQETQYF.

This chain connects TRBV28 to TRBJ1-4, with D possibly TRBD1 on 6 matching bases. V was cut by 8 bases and J by 4 bases, with 17 bases left in between. This CDR3 has 15 amino acids. The V gene's germline CDR1 is MDHEN and CDR2 SYDVKM. CDR3 bases: TGTGCCAGCCGAAGGCGGACAGCCGTTAATGAAAAACTGTTTTTT. Its translation is CASRRRTAVNEKLFF.

The gene calls are TRBV7-9 and TRBJ1-2; 12 bases line up with TRBD1. This CDR3 region has 13 residues. Losses at the gene ends were 5 bases for V and 8 bases for J; bases not matched to a gene: 3. Germline lookup yields CDR1 SEHNR and CDR2 FQNEAQ (reference sequence). As DNA, the CDR3 is TGTGCCAGCAGCGGGACAGGGGGCGTCGGCTACACCTTC. Translated: CASSGTGGVGYTF. Combining the CDR3 with reference TRBV7-9 and TRBJ1-2 gives the whole variable domain DTGVSQNPRHKITKRGQNVTFRCDPISEHNRLYWYRQTLGQGPEFLTYFQNEAQLEKSRLLSDRFSAERPKGSFSTLEIQRTEQGDSAMYLCASSGTGGVGYTFGSGTRLTVV.

The V and J genes are TRBV6-1 and TRBJ1-1; tentatively, D is TRBD1 (6 bases). Deletions cut 6 bases from V and 5 bases from J, with 16 bases between. CDR1 and CDR2 from the germline V gene are MNHNS and SASEGT. This CDR3 has 14 residues. The CDR3 is CASSKEGRGTEAFF. The CDR3 nucleotides read TGTGCCAGCAGCAAAGAGGGCAGGGGTACTGAAGCTTTCTTT.

The V and J genes are TRBV6-6 and TRBJ2-2, with D possibly TRBD1 on 6 matching bases. V was trimmed by 1 base and J by 4 bases, leaving 7 bases between them. Germline V gene lookup returns CDR1 MNHNY and CDR2 SVGAGI (reference sequence). The CDR3 runs to 14 residues. The CDR3 loop is CASSYLGATGELFF. The CDR3 region has the DNA TGTGCCAGCAGTTACTTGGGGGCCACCGGGGAGCTGTTTTTT.

The chain couples TRBV27 to TRBJ1-4, with TRBD1 matching over 7 bases. The CDR3 length is 15 residues. The J segment lost 3 bases and the V segment lost 5 bases, leaving 6 bases of the junction unmatched. Germline assignment: CDR1 MNHEY and CDR2 SMNVEV (reference sequence). The DNA for the CDR3 is TGTGCCAGCAGTCCGATTGGACAGGCTAATGAAAAACTGTTTTTT. It encodes CASSPIGQANEKLFF.

This clone occurred a few times. The V call is TRBV10-3, the J call TRBJ2-3, with D unresolved. Per germline, CDR1 ENHRY and CDR2 SYGVKD. The CDR3 runs 14 residues. V lost 3 bases, J lost 4 bases, and 11 bases lay in between. Written as DNA, the CDR3 is TGTGCCATCAGTGATAAGGCCGCGGCAGATACGCAGTATTTT. Amino acids: CAISDKAAADTQYF.

This clone was detected only once. This rearrangement joins TRBV7-8 to TRBJ2-5; 10 nucleotides align to TRBD2. The CDR3 is 15 amino acids. From germline, CDR1 is SGHVS and CDR2 FQNEAQ. Losses at the gene ends were 5 bases for V and 6 bases for J; bases not matched to a gene: 9. DNA for the CDR3: TGTGCCAGCAGCCCCAGAGGGACTAGCGTCCAGACCCAGTACTTC. Amino acids: CASSPRGTSVQTQYF.

This chain uses TRBV4-1 with TRBJ2-5; 12 nucleotides agree with TRBD2. Looked up from germline, CDR1 is MGHRA and CDR2 is YSYEKL. V lost 0 bases to trimming and J lost 10 bases; unmatched junction nucleotides: 9. The CDR3 is made up of 16 amino acids. The CDR3 nucleotides are TGCGCCAGCAGCCAAGATGCTAGCGGGGGGGCCGCTCGCCAGTACTTC. This translates into CASSQDASGGAARQYF.

The V and J genes are TRBV6-1 and TRBJ2-1; D is undetermined. Germline CDR1 reads MNHNS; CDR2 reads SASEGT. With 2 bases removed from V and 10 bases from J, the gap between germline ends came to 12 bases. This CDR3 is built from 13 residues. The CDR3 coding sequence is TGTGCCAGCAGTGAACCGGAACGGCGGGAGCAGTTCTTC. This translates into CASSEPERREQFF.

V gene TRBV19 combines with J gene TRBJ2-3, with a tentative D call TRBD1 (6 bases). This CDR3 comprises 16 residues. The V and J ends lost 5 bases and 5 bases respectively, with 20 bases between them. In germline, CDR1 is LNHDA, CDR2 SQIVND (reference sequence). This CDR3 is CASSFFRDTGGDTQYF. The CDR3 DNA is TGTGCCAGTAGTTTTTTCCGGGACACTGGAGGAGATACGCAGTATTTT.

This rearrangement joins TRBV28 to TRBJ1-2, with D possibly TRBD1 on 6 matching bases. Germline CDR1 is MDHEN and CDR2 is SYDVKM. Trimming left V 2 bases short and J 3 bases short, with 19 bases between. This CDR3 contains 17 residues. The CDR3 here is CASSLSLGAREDYGYTF. As DNA, the CDR3 is TGTGCCAGCAGTTTAAGTCTGGGGGCCAGGGAGGACTATGGCTACACCTTC.

The genes are TRBV29-1 and TRBJ1-2; 7 bases are a match to TRBD1. The CDR3 consists of 14 residues. Germline values: CDR1 SQVTM, CDR2 ANQGSEA. Germline trimming cut 6 bases from V and 3 bases from J; bases unmatched to any gene: 10. The CDR3 region is CSVAAETGHYGYTF. CDR3 nucleotide sequence: TGCAGCGTGGCGGCGGAGACAGGGCACTATGGCTACACCTTC.